The 13 T cell receptor beta chains listed next were all sequenced from one sample in a study of beta chain features in type 1 diabetes. Study-wide results and limits: The study found moderately but significantly shorter TCRB CDR3s in all four CD4+ subsets of Type 1 diabetes patients.

Their cognate antigens are unknown. cDNA synthesis used the whole RNA isolate, giving expressed TCRB sequences. Data came from immunoSEQ multiplex PCR; TCRdb stores just in-frame clones and leaves some out. The data contain more than 250,000 clones, about 15% of them singletons. The material sequenced was naive CD4+ T cells from blood. These receptors all come from a man younger than 30 with type 1 diabetes.

The sample holds a few counts of this clone. The chain uses TRBV5-6 and TRBJ2-1, with 7 nucleotides matching TRBD2. Germline CDR1 is SGHDT and CDR2 is YYEEEE. This CDR3 contains 17 residues. Unmatched junction bases numbered 16, after V lost 5 bases and J lost 5 bases. As DNA, the CDR3 is TGTGCCAGCAGACACATCGGTGGCGGGAGTTGGGACAATGAGCAGTTCTTC. Its protein product is CASRHIGGGSWDNEQFF.

This clone has at least ten counts. V usage is TRBV29-1 and J usage is TRBJ1-4; 7 bases are a match to TRBD1. The CDR3 is 12 amino acids. Germline loops: CDR1 SQVTM, CDR2 ANQGSEA. Trimming cost V 6 bases and J 11 bases; bases outside gene matches: 9. The CDR3 DNA follows: TGCAGCGTCGCGGACAACAGGGGCAAACTGTTTTTT. Amino acid sequence: CSVADNRGKLFF.

The chain links TRBV9 to TRBJ2-7; possibly TRBD1 for D (6 bases). The germline V gene has CDR1 SGDLS and CDR2 YYNGEE. V was cut by 4 bases and J by 0 bases, with 11 bases left in between. The CDR3 has 14 amino acids. The CDR3 sequence: CASSSRQVSYEQYF. The CDR3 coding sequence is TGTGCCAGCAGCTCACGACAGGTCTCCTACGAGCAGTACTTC. The whole variable domain, filled in from reference TRBV9 and TRBJ2-7, reads DSGVTQTPKHLITATGQRVTLRCSPRSGDLSVYWYQQSLDQGLQFLIQYYNGEERAKGNILERFSAQQFPDLHSELNLSSLELGDSALYFCASSSRQVSYEQYFGPGTRLTVT.

This clone was seen more than once but under ten times. The V call is TRBV29-1, the J call TRBJ2-1, with 7 nucleotides matching TRBD2. The V segment lost 7 bases and the J segment 1 base; nucleotides outside the gene matches: 7. This CDR3 is built from 14 residues. CDR1 is SQVTM, CDR2 ANQGSEA, per germline. CDR3 sequence (DNA): TGCAGCGCTCGGGCTAGCGGTTCCTACAATGAGCAGTTCTTC. Encoded protein: CSARASGSYNEQFF.

This CDR3 is CASSEPVNTGELFF. The CDR3 DNA sequence: TGTGCCAGCAGTGAACCCGTGAACACCGGGGAGCTGTTTTTT. V is TRBV25-1 and J is TRBJ2-2; D remains ambiguous. Germline values: CDR1 MGHDK, CDR2 SYGVNS. The CDR3 is made up of 14 amino acids. Trimming took 2 bases from V and 1 from J, leaving 5 bases between them.

The chain employs TRBV2 and TRBJ2-7; D gene unclear. Deletions cut 4 bases from V and 3 bases from J, with 10 bases between. The CDR3 covers 13 residues. The V gene's germline CDR1 is SNHLY and CDR2 FYNNEI. In DNA form, the CDR3 reads TGTGCCAGCAGTGCGGAGATCATCTACGAGCAGTACTTC. The encoded protein is CASSAEIIYEQYF.

This clone was observed a handful of times. The chain couples TRBV28 to TRBJ2-5; a possible D gene is TRBD2 (5 bases). This CDR3 is built from 15 residues. Trimming shortened V by 6 bases and J by 1 base, and 15 bases separated the two germline ends. Germline V gives CDR1 MDHEN, CDR2 SYDVKM. CDR3 amino acids: CASSQRGGPQETQYF. The CDR3 DNA reads TGTGCCAGCAGCCAACGGGGTGGGCCCCAAGAGACCCAGTACTTC.

This clone was seen a few times. The chain uses TRBV5-1 and TRBJ2-7; TRBD1 matches 8 bases. The CDR3 covers 13 residues. Germline CDR1 and CDR2: SGHRS and YFSETQ. Unmatched junction bases numbered 5, after V lost 3 bases and J lost 6 bases. As DNA, the CDR3 is TGCGCCAGCAGCTCGGACAGGGTCGGCGAGCAGTACTTC. Translating gives CASSSDRVGEQYF.

Comments on this clone: The same CDR3 arises from other DNA sequences in this sample as well. CDR3 sequence reads: CASSLGARETQYF. The CDR3 DNA is TGTGCCAGCAGCTTAGGTGCCAGGGAGACCCAGTACTTC. The rearrangement uses TRBV7-2 and TRBJ2-5; no clear D. Germline values: CDR1 SGHTA, CDR2 FQGNSA. The CDR3 contains 13 residues. Trimming removed 1 base at V and 5 bases at J, with 8 bases between.

The chain joins TRBV5-1 to TRBJ2-7, with TRBD1 identical over 9 bases. This CDR3 comprises 15 residues. The trim removed 4 bases at V and 4 bases at J, leaving 9 bases unmatched. Germline assignment: CDR1 SGHRS and CDR2 YFSETQ. CDR3 amino acids: CASSLNRGRSYEQYF. The CDR3 DNA follows: TGCGCCAGCAGCCTCAACAGGGGGCGTTCGTACGAGCAGTACTTC. The variable domain in full, completed from reference TRBV5-1 and TRBJ2-7, reads KAGVTQTPRYLIKTRGQQVTLSCSPISGHRSVSWYQQTPGQGLQFLFEYFSETQRNKGNFPGRFSGRQFSNSRSEMNVSTLELGDSALYLCASSLNRGRSYEQYFGPGTRLTVT.

This clone has a handful of counts. The chain employs TRBV28 and TRBJ2-3; TRBD2 aligns across 10 bases. The CDR3 runs 12 residues. Germline assignment: CDR1 MDHEN and CDR2 SYDVKM. The junction had 3 bases not matched to a gene; V was cut back by 7 bases and J by 8 bases. This CDR3 reads CASIIAGGTQYF. CDR3 in DNA: TGTGCCAGCATAATAGCGGGAGGTACGCAGTATTTT.

The J gene is TRBJ2-1, the V gene TRBV18, with D unresolved. Trimming took 8 bases from V and 1 from J, leaving 18 bases between them. Germline lookup yields CDR1 KGHSH and CDR2 LQKENI. The CDR3 loop spans 16 amino acids. CDR3 loop: CASAMIGGGSYNEQFF. CDR3 bases: TGTGCCAGCGCGATGATCGGCGGTGGGTCCTACAATGAGCAGTTCTTC.

The chain uses TRBV21-1 and TRBJ2-1; no DNA check was done on the table's D call, TRBD1. TRBV21-1 is a documented pseudogene. The CDR3 spans 15 residues. The CDR3 DNA reads TGTGCCAGCCCCGTCCGGGACAGGGTCTACAATGAGCAGTTCTTC. Translated, it gives CASPVRDRVYNEQFF.